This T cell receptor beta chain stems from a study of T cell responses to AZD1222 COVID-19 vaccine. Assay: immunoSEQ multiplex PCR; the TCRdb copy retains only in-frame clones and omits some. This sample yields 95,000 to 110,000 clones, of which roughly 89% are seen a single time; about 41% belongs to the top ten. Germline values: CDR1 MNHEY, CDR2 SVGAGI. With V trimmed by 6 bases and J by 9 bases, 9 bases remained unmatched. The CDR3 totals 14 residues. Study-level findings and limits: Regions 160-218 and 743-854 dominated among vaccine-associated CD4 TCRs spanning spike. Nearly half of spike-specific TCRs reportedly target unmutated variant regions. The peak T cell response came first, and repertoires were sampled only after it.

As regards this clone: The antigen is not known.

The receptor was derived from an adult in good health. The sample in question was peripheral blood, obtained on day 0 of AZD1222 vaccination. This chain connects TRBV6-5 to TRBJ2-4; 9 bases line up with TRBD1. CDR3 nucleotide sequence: TGTGCCAGCAGATTTGGACAGGGGAGCGCCATTCAGTACTTC. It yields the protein CASRFGQGSAIQYF.